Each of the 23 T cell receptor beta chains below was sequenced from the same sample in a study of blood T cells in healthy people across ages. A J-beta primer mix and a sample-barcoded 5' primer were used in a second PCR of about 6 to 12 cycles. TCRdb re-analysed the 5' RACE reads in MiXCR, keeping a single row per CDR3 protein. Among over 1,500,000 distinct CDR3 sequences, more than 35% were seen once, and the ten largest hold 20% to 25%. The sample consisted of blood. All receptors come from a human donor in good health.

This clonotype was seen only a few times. Here the CDR3 reads CSAPDSRYNEQFF. The CDR3 DNA sequence: TGCAGTGCGCCGGATAGTCGCTACAATGAGCAGTTCTTC. The V call is TRBV20-1, the J call TRBJ2-1; D call uncertain. This CDR3 comprises 13 residues. Germline V gene sequence: CDR1 DFQATT, CDR2 SNEGSKA (reference sequence). V was shortened by 6 bases and J by 3 bases, with 12 bases between the two germline ends.

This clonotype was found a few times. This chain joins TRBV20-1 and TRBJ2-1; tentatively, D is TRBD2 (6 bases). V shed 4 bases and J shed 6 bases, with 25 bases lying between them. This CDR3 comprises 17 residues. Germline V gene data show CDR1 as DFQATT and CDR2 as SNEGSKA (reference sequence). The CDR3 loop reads CSAIEFGRGPTVNEQFF. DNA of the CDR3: TGCAGTGCTATCGAATTTGGGCGGGGCCCAACGGTCAATGAGCAGTTCTTC.

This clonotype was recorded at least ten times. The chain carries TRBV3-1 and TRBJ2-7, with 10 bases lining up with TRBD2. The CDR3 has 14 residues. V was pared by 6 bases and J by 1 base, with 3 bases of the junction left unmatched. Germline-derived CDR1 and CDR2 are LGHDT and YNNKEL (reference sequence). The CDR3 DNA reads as TGTGCCAGCAGTCAGCGGGGGGGTTCCTACGAGCAGTACTTC. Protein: CASSQRGGSYEQYF.

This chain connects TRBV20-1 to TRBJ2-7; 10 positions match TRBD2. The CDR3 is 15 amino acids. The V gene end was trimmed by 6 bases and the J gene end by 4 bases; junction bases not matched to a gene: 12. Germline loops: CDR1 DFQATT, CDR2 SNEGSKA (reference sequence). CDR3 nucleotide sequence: TGCAGTGCACCCGCTGGAGCGGGGGGGCCGTACGAGCAGTACTTC. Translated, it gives CSAPAGAGGPYEQYF.

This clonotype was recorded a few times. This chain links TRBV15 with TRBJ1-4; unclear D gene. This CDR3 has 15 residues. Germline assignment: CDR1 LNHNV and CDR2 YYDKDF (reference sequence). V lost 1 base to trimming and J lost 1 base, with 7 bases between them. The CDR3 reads CATSRVRGTNEKLFF. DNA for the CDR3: TGTGCCACCAGCAGAGTACGGGGAACTAATGAAAAACTGTTTTTT.

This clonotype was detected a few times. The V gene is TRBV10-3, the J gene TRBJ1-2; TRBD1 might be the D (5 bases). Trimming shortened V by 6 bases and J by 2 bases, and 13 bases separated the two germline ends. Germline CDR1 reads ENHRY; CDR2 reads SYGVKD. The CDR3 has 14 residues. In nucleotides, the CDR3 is TGTGCCATCAGCCCGAGGGGCTTGAACTATGGCTACACCTTC. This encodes CAISPRGLNYGYTF.

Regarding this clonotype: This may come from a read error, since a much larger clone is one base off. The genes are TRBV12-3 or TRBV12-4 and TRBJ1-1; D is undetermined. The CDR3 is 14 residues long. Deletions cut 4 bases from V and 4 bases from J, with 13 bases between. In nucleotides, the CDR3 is TGTGCCAGCAGTTGGGCGGCCATGGGCACTGAAGCTTTCTTT. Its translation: CASSWAAMGTEAFF.

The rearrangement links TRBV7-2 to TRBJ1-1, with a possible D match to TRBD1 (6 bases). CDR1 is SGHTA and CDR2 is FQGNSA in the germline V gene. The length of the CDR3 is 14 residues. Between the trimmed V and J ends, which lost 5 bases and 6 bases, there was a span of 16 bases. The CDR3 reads CASSREQGWAEAFF. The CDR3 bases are TGTGCCAGCAGCCGAGAACAGGGTTGGGCTGAAGCTTTCTTT.

The CDR3 sequence is CASTFYSGAGGNEKLFF. CDR3 in DNA: TGCGCCAGCACCTTCTACTCCGGGGCAGGGGGTAATGAAAAACTGTTTTTT. The chain employs TRBV4-1 and TRBJ1-4; 7 nucleotides agree with TRBD1. CDR3 length: 17 residues. Per the germline V gene, CDR1 is MGHRA and CDR2 is YSYEKL. V lost 7 bases to trimming and J lost 4 bases; unmatched junction nucleotides: 15.

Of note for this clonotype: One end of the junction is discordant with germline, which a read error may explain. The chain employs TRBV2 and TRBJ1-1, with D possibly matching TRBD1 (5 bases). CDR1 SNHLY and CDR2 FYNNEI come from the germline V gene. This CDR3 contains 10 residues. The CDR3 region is CATKEDIYLF. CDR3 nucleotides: TGTGCCACCAAGGAGGACATATATCTCTTT.

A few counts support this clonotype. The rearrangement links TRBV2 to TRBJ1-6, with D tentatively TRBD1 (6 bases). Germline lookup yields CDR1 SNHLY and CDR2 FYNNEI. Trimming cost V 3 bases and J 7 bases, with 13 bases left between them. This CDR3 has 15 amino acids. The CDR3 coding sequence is TGTGCCAGCAGTGAGGGGGGCCCAGGGAATTCACCCCTCCACTTT. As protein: CASSEGGPGNSPLHF.

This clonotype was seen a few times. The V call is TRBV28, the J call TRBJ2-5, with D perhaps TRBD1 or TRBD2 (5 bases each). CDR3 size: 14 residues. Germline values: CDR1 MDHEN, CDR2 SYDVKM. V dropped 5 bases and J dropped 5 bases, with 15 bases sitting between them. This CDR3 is CASSRSLGVETQYF. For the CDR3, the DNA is TGTGCCAGCAGTCGCTCTTTGGGGGTGGAGACCCAGTACTTC.

The CDR3 DNA reads as TGTGCCAGCAGTGATCCGACCCGGGATAGCACAGATACGCAGTATTTT. Translation: CASSDPTRDSTDTQYF. The chain links TRBV25-1 to TRBJ2-3, with a possible D match to TRBD2 (5 bases). There are 16 residues in the CDR3. Germline V gives CDR1 MGHDK, CDR2 SYGVNS. The ends were cut back, 3 bases at V and 0 bases at J, with 13 bases in the middle.

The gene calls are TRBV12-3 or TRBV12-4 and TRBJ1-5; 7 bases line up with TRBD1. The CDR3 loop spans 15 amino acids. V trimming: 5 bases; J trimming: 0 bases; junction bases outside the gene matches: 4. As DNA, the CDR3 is TGTGCCAGCAGTGGCAGGGGGGTTAGCAATCAGCCCCAGCATTTT. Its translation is CASSGRGVSNQPQHF.

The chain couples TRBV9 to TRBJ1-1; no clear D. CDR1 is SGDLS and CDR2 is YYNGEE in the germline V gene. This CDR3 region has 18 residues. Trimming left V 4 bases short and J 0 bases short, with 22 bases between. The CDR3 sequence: CASSPYMWGSQMNTEAFF. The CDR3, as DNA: TGTGCCAGCAGCCCATATATGTGGGGTAGCCAGATGAACACTGAAGCTTTCTTT.

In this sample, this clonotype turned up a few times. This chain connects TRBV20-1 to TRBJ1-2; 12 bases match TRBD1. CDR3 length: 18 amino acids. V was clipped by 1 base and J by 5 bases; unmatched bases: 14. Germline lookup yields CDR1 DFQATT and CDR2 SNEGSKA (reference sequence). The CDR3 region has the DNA TGCAGTGCTAGAGGATCACCGGGACAGGGGGCTCGTCCTTATGGCTACACCTTC. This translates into CSARGSPGQGARPYGYTF.

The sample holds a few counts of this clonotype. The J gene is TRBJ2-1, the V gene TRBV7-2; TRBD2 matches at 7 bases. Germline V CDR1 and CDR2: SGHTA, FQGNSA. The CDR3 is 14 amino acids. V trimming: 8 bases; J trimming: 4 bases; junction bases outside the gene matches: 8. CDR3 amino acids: CASLPGGSYNEQFF. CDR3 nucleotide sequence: TGTGCCAGCCTTCCGGGGGGTTCGTACAATGAGCAGTTCTTC. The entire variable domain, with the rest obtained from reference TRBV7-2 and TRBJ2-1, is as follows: GAGVSQSPSNKVTEKGKDVELRCDPISGHTALYWYRQSLGQGLEFLIYFQGNSAPDKSGLPSDRFSAERTGGSVSTLTIQRTQQEDSAVYLCASLPGGSYNEQFFGPGTRLTVL.

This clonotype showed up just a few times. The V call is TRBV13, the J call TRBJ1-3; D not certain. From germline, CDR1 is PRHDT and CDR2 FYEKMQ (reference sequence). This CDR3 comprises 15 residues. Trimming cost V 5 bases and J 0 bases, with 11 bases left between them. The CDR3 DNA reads TGTGCCAGCAGCGCCCAGGATGTCTCTGGAAACACCATATATTTT. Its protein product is CASSAQDVSGNTIYF.

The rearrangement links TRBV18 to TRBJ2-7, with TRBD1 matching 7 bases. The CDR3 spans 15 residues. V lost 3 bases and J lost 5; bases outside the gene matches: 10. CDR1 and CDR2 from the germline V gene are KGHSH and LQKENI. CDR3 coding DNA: TGTGCCAGCTCACCGGCAGGACAGGCGCTCAACGAGCAGTACTTC. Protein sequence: CASSPAGQALNEQYF.

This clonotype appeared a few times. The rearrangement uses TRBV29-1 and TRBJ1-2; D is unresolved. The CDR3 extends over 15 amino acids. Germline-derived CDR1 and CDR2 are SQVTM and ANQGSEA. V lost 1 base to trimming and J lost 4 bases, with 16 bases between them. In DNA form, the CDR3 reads TGCAGCGTTGAAGGGACGGGGAGTGGCTCCTATGGCTACACCTTC. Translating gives CSVEGTGSGSYGYTF.

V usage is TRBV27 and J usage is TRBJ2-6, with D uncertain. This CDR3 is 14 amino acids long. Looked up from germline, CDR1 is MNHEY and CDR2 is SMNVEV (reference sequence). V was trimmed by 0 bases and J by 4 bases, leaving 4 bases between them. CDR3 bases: TGTGCCAGCAGTTTATCGCGAGGGGCCAACGTCCTGACTTTC. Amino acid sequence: CASSLSRGANVLTF. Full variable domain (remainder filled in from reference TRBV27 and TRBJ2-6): EAQVTQNPRYLITVTGKKLTVTCSQNMNHEYMSWYRQDPGLGLRQIYYSMNVEVTDKGDVPEGYKVSRKEKRNFPLILESPSPNQTSLYFCASSLSRGANVLTFGAGSRLTVL.

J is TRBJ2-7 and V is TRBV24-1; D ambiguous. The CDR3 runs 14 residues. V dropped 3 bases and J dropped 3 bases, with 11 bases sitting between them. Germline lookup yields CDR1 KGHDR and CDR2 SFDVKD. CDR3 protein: CATSDPGQDYEQYF. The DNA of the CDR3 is TGTGCCACCAGTGATCCGGGTCAGGACTACGAGCAGTACTTC.

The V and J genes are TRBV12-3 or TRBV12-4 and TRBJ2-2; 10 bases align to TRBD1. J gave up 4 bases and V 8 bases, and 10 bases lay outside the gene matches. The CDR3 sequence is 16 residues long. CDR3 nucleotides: TGTGCCAGCCTTGCCGGGACAGGGGCTTTCACCGGGGAGCTGTTTTTT. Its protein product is CASLAGTGAFTGELFF.